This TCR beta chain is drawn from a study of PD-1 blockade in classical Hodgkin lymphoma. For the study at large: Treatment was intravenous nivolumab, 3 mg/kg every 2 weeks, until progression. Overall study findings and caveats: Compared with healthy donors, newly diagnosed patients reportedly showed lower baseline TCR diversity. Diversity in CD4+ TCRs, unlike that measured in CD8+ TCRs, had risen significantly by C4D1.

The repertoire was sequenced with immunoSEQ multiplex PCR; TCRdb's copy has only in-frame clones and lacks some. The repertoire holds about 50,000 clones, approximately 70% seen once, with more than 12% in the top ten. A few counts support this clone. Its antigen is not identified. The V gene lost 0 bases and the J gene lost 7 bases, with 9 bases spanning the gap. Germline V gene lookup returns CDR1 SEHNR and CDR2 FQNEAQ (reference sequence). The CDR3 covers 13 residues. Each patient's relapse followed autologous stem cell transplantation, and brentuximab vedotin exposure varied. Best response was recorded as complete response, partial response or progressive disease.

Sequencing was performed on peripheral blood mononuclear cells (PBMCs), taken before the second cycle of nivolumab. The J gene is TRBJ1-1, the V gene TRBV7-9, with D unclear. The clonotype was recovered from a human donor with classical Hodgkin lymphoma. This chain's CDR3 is CASSLALEGEAFF. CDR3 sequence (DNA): TGTGCCAGCAGCTTAGCGTTGGAGGGTGAAGCTTTCTTT.